This TCR beta chain was profiled in a study of CD8 T cells in Susac syndrome. With random hexamers, roughly 0.5 to 1 ug RNA was reverse transcribed. Amplification of TCR beta CDR3 used immunoSEQ multiplex PCR across 54 Vbeta and 13 Jbeta. MiXCR, run by TCRdb on the immunoSEQ multiplex PCR reads, gives a single entry per CDR3 protein. The sample comprises hundreds of thousands of distinct CDR3 sequences, more than 75% of which are singletons, and approximately 0.11% rests with the top ten. Looked up from germline, CDR1 is SGHTA and CDR2 is FQGNSA. V gave up 5 bases and J gave up 5 bases, with 24 bases separating them. CDR3 length equals 18 residues. From blood CD8+ and CD4+ T cells, the TCR beta chain was sequenced.

Sequencing used CD8+ T cells from PBMCs. The chain carries TRBV7-2 and TRBJ2-2; D perhaps matches TRBD1 (6 bases). This clonotype was obtained from a human donor with multiple sclerosis. The CDR3 region is CASSPLPPYRVATGELFF. The CDR3 DNA reads TGTGCCAGCAGCCCCCTCCCCCCGTACAGGGTGGCGACCGGGGAGCTGTTTTTT.